This TCR beta chain is from a study of T cell repertoires in cytomegalovirus infection. Study information: In the study, CMV epitopes included recently identified HLA-C-restricted and well-studied HLA-B-restricted ones. Signatures in public TCR beta sequences pointed to both CMV infection and matching HLA type.

Of note for this clonotype: Antigen specificity is unknown.

Study-level results: Public TCR beta family frequency separated CMV-and-HLA carriers, including in an independent cohort. The study found HLA-C-restricted CMV-specific TCR beta clonotypes dominating the ex vivo response.

The V end was cut by 1 base, the J end by 7 bases, with 7 bases between. The CDR3 covers 12 residues. CDR1 and CDR2 (germline): SGHAT, FQNNGV. TCRdb itself ran the reads through MiXCR, one entry per CDR3 protein. The sample has roughly 220,000 distinct CDR3 sequences, around 35% seen once. Sequenced here: CD8+ T cells from cultured PBMCs, sampled from culture after CMV antigen stimulation. This chain connects TRBV11-2 to TRBJ1-1; tentatively, D is TRBD1 (6 bases). This receptor was taken from a human donor in good health (CMV status not recorded). Some clones in this sample may be carry-over from other donors' samples. The CDR3 loop reads CASSLGTVEAFF. The CDR3 DNA is TGTGCCAGCAGCTTAGGGACAGTTGAAGCTTTCTTT.